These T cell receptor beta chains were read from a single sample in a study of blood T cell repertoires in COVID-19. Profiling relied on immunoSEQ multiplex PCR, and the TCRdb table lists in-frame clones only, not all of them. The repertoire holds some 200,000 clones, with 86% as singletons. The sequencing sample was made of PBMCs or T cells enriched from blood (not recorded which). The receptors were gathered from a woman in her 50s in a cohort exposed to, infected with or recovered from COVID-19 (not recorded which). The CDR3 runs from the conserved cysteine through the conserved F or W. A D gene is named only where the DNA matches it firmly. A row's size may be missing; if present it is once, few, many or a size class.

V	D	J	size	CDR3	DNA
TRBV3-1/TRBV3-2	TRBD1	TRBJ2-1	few	CASSQSTGAEQFF	TGTGCCAGCAGCCAATCGACAGGGGCTGAGCAGTTCTTC
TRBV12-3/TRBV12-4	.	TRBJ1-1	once	CASSFVQHTEAFF	TGTGCCAGCAGTTTTGTACAGCACACTGAAGCTTTCTTT
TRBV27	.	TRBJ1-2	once	CASSPTRGFGYTF	TGTGCCAGCAGTCCGACCCGAGGGTTTGGCTACACCTTC
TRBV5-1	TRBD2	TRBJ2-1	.	CASNHYTSGGRNEQFF	TGCGCCAGCAACCATTACACTAGCGGGGGCCGGAATGAGCAGTTCTTC
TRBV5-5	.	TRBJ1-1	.	CASSEFRGMNTEAFF	TGTGCCAGCAGCGAGTTCAGGGGAATGAACACTGAAGCTTTCTTT
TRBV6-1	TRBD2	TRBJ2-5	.	CASSEMTGGGETQYF	TGTGCCAGCAGTGAAATGACAGGCGGGGGGGAGACCCAGTACTTC
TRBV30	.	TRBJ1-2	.	CAWSQDRGYGYTF	TGTGCCTGGAGTCAAGACAGAGGCTATGGCTACACCTTC
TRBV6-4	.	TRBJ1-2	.	CASSVEQVFHYGYTF	TGTGCCAGCAGTGTCGAACAGGTCTTCCACTATGGCTACACCTTC
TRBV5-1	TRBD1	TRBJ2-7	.	CASSLDGTGGYEQYF	TGCGCCAGCAGCTTGGACGGGACAGGGGGCTACGAGCAGTACTTC
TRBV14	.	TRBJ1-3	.	CASTSGNTIYF	TGTGCCAGCACGTCTGGAAACACCATATATTTT
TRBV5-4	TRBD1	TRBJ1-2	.	CASSIAGTGGLGYTF	TGTGCCAGCAGCATAGCCGGGACAGGGGGCCTTGGCTACACCTTC
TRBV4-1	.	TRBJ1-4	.	CASSQSFSRVPGSEKLFF	TGCGCCAGCAGCCAAAGTTTTTCGAGAGTCCCAGGAAGCGAAAAACTGTTTTTT
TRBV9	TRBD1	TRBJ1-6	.	CASSVGDRGSPLHF	TGTGCCAGCAGCGTAGGGGACAGGGGTTCACCCCTCCACTTT
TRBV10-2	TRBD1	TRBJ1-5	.	CASGDSRASPQHF	TGCGCCAGCGGGGACAGCCGGGCATCGCCCCAGCATTTT
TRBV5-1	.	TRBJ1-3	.	CASSLGSSGNTIYF	TGCGCCAGCAGTTTGGGTAGTTCTGGAAACACCATATATTTT
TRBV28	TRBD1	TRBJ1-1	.	CASRLQGAPRNTEAFF	TGTGCCAGCAGATTACAGGGGGCGCCCCGGAACACTGAAGCTTTCTTT
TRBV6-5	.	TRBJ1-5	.	CASGEGTSFDQPQHF	TGTGCCAGCGGAGAGGGGACATCCTTCGATCAGCCCCAGCATTTT
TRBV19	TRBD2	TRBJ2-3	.	CASSIARLAGVGDTQYF	TGTGCCAGTAGTATAGCCCGACTAGCGGGGGTAGGAGATACGCAGTATTTT
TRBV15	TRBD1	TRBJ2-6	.	CATSRGTGGSGANVLTF	TGTGCCACCAGCAGGGGTACAGGGGGCTCTGGGGCCAACGTCCTGACTTTC
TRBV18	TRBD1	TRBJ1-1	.	CASSPRTIQGTEAFF	TGTGCCAGCTCACCACGTACAATACAGGGGACTGAAGCTTTCTTT
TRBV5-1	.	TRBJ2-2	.	CASSLGTAKGELFF	TGCGCCAGCAGCTTGGGAACCGCGAAGGGGGAGCTGTTTTTT
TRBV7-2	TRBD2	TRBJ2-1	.	CASSRLGGGSYNEQFF	TGTGCCAGCAGCCGTCTCGGGGGGGGATCCTACAATGAGCAGTTCTTC
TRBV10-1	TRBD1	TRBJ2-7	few	CASPGLFRDRVHEQYF	TGCGCCAGCCCGGGGCTTTTCCGGGACAGGGTCCACGAGCAGTACTTC
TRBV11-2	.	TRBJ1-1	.	CASSGRWGVMNTEAFF	TGTGCCAGCAGCGGACGTTGGGGAGTTATGAACACTGAAGCTTTCTTT
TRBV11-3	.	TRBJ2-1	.	CASSLDNRYNEQFF	TGTGCCAGCAGCTTAGATAACAGGTACAATGAGCAGTTCTTC
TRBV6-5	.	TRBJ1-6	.	CASRSGDSPLHF	TGTGCCAGCAGGTCCGGAGATTCACCCCTCCACTTT
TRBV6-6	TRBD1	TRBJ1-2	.	CASKPGGGYGYTF	TGTGCCAGCAAGCCAGGGGGCGGATATGGCTACACCTTC
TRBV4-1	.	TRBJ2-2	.	CASSLEVSGTGELFF	TGCGCCAGCAGCCTAGAGGTGTCGGGGACCGGGGAGCTGTTTTTT
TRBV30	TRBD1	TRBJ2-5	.	CAWSVGTGQETQYF	TGTGCCTGGAGCGTCGGGACAGGACAAGAGACCCAGTACTTC
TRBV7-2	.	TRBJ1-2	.	CASSLEAGANYGYTF	TGTGCCAGCAGCTTAGAGGCCGGAGCGAACTATGGCTACACCTTC
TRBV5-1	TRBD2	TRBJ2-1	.	CASSLEGGSSQFF	TGCGCCAGCAGCTTGGAGGGCGGGAGTAGTCAGTTCTTC
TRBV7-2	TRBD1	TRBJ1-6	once	CASSVTGGRNSPLHF	TGTGCCAGCAGCGTGACAGGGGGCCGGAATTCACCCCTCCACTTT
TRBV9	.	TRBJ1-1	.	CASSVAGTAGTEAFF	TGTGCCAGCAGCGTAGCGGGAACGGCGGGCACTGAAGCTTTCTTT
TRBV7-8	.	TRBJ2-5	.	CASSLALALGETQYF	TGTGCCAGCAGCTTAGCGCTAGCACTAGGGGAGACCCAGTACTTC
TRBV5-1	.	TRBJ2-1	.	CASSPNGGAGYEQFF	TGCGCCAGCAGCCCGAATGGGGGGGCCGGGTATGAGCAGTTCTTC
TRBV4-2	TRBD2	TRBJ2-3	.	CASSQVSSGGATDTQYF	TGTGCCAGCAGCCAAGTCTCTAGCGGGGGGGCCACAGATACGCAGTATTTT
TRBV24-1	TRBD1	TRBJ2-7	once	CATSDPRQGSGEQYF	TGTGCCACCAGTGATCCCCGACAGGGATCGGGCGAGCAGTACTTC
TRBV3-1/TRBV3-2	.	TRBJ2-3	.	CASSFHGHSTDTQYF	TGTGCCAGCAGCTTCCATGGGCATAGCACAGATACGCAGTATTTT
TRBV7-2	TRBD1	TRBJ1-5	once	CASRPDRAVNQPQHF	TGTGCCAGCAGACCGGACAGGGCGGTCAATCAGCCCCAGCATTTT
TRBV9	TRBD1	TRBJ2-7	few	CASSVGTGSEQYF	TGTGCCAGCAGCGTAGGGACAGGTTCCGAGCAGTACTTC